The 22 T cell receptor beta chains below come from one sample, sequenced in a study of response to subunit inactivated influenza vaccine. TCRdb used MiXCR to reprocess the RT-PCR reads, holding one entry per CDR3 protein. Of roughly 670,000 distinct CDR3 sequences listed, about 14% are singletons. The sample consisted of PBMCs from blood, taken around 14 days before vaccination. These receptors all stem from a man aged 45-60 years who received an inactivated influenza vaccine.

This clonotype was counted between two and nine times. The V gene is TRBV20-1, the J gene TRBJ2-7; D is ambiguous. Germline-derived CDR1 and CDR2 are DFQATT and SNEGSKA (reference sequence). V dropped 3 bases and J dropped 5 bases, with 17 bases sitting between them. This CDR3 spans 14 amino acids. DNA for the CDR3: TGCAGTGCTAGCCTTCTTTGGACCGCGGACGAGCAGTACTTC. Translated, it gives CSASLLWTADEQYF.

At least ten counts were recorded for this clonotype. The V call is TRBV12-3 or TRBV12-4, the J call TRBJ2-7; D gene unclear. Trimming took off 6 bases at V and 4 bases at J, with 16 bases between the two ends. CDR3 length equals 14 residues. CDR3: CASSFSGPSYEQYF. The DNA of the CDR3 is TGTGCCAGCAGCTTTTCAGGTCCGTCATACGAGCAGTACTTC.

This rearrangement joins TRBV5-1 to TRBJ2-7, with D tentatively TRBD2 (7 bases). Germline V gene data show CDR1 as SGHRS and CDR2 as YFSETQ. V was clipped by 4 bases and J by 2 bases, with 16 bases between them. CDR3 length equals 15 residues. The CDR3 sequence is CASSPLGGVPYEQYF. The CDR3 DNA reads as TGCGCCAGCAGCCCTCTAGGGGGGGTCCCCTACGAGCAGTACTTC. The whole variable domain, filled in from reference TRBV5-1 and TRBJ2-7, reads KAGVTQTPRYLIKTRGQQVTLSCSPISGHRSVSWYQQTPGQGLQFLFEYFSETQRNKGNFPGRFSGRQFSNSRSEMNVSTLELGDSALYLCASSPLGGVPYEQYFGPGTRLTVT.

In its sample, this clonotype was seen once. The CDR3 spells CASQGRIQSNYGYTF. The CDR3 nucleotides are TGTGCCAGCCAGGGCAGAATACAGTCTAACTATGGCTACACCTTC. The V gene is TRBV11-2, the J gene TRBJ1-2; D might be TRBD1 (5 bases). The CDR3 has 15 residues. The V gene lost 8 bases and the J gene lost 0 bases, with 16 bases spanning the gap. Germline values: CDR1 SGHAT, CDR2 FQNNGV.

This clonotype was observed many times. The chain links TRBV12-3 or TRBV12-4 to TRBJ1-1; TRBD1 matches at 8 bases. Unmatched junction bases numbered 2, after V lost 4 bases and J lost 4 bases. The CDR3 has 13 amino acids. Written as DNA, the CDR3 is TGTGCCAGCAGTTATACAGGGGGCACTGAAGCTTTCTTT. Its protein product is CASSYTGGTEAFF.

This clonotype has more than one count but fewer than ten. J is TRBJ1-6 and V is TRBV12-3 or TRBV12-4; D is perhaps TRBD1 (6 bases). The CDR3 runs to 14 residues. V was shortened by 1 base and J by 7 bases, with 8 bases between the two germline ends. The CDR3 spells CASSLGGANSPLHF. CDR3 coding DNA: TGTGCCAGCAGTTTAGGGGGGGCGAATTCACCCCTCCACTTT.

The table lists this clonotype with a few counts. The chain employs TRBV20-1 and TRBJ2-7, with D possibly TRBD2 on 6 matching bases. This CDR3 spans 14 amino acids. Trimming stripped 8 bases from V and 6 bases from J, with 23 bases between. Germline V gene sequence: CDR1 DFQATT, CDR2 SNEGSKA (reference sequence). The CDR3 sequence is CSITAGTPTREQYF. DNA for the CDR3: TGCAGTATAACGGCCGGGACTCCGACCCGCGAGCAGTACTTC.

The genes are TRBV9 and TRBJ2-5; TRBD1 agrees at 10 bases. J was trimmed by 3 bases and V by 3 bases; bases with no gene match: 8. The CDR3 length is 16 residues. CDR1 and CDR2 (germline): SGDLS, YYNGEE. The CDR3, as DNA: TGTGCCAGCAGCGCCCTGTCGACAGGGGGCGAAGAGACCCAGTACTTC. Protein sequence: CASSALSTGGEETQYF.

The chain is built from TRBV5-1 and TRBJ1-1; D gene unclear. The CDR3 runs to 14 residues. Germline CDR1 and CDR2: SGHRS and YFSETQ. Between the trimmed V and J ends, which lost 0 bases and 4 bases, there was a span of 10 bases. CDR3 coding DNA: TGCGCCAGCAGCTTGGGGGGTTGGGTCACTGAAGCTTTCTTT. Translating gives CASSLGGWVTEAFF.

This clonotype has just a few counts. The V gene is TRBV20-1, the J gene TRBJ2-5; no firm D call. Trimming removed 5 bases from V and 1 base from J, with 14 bases in between. This CDR3 spans 14 amino acids. The germline V gene has CDR1 DFQATT and CDR2 SNEGSKA (reference sequence). The CDR3 nucleotides are TGCAGTGCTCGCGTCTGGACCTCCCAAGAGACCCAGTACTTC. Its protein product is CSARVWTSQETQYF.

This clonotype was counted between two and nine times. The V call is TRBV7-9, the J call TRBJ2-1, with D possibly TRBD2 on 7 matching bases. Germline loops: CDR1 SEHNR, CDR2 FQNEAQ (reference sequence). This CDR3 contains 15 residues. Trimming took off 5 bases at V and 2 bases at J, with 13 bases between the two ends. The CDR3 sequence is CASSQSGDTYNEQFF. CDR3 DNA: TGTGCCAGCAGCCAGAGCGGGGACACCTACAATGAGCAGTTCTTC.

This clonotype was observed a handful of times. The chain uses TRBV5-1 and TRBJ1-3, with D perhaps matching TRBD1 (5 bases). CDR1 is SGHRS and CDR2 is YFSETQ in the germline V gene. The V and J ends lost 2 bases and 6 bases respectively, with 15 bases between them. This CDR3 is 15 amino acids long. In DNA form, the CDR3 reads TGCGCCAGCAGCTTCGGACAAGCTAGATCAAACACCATATATTTT. It specifies CASSFGQARSNTIYF.

This clonotype occurred many times. The V and J genes are TRBV12-3 or TRBV12-4 and TRBJ2-7; 9 positions match TRBD2. The J segment lost 0 bases and the V segment lost 6 bases, leaving 3 bases of the junction unmatched. This CDR3 is 14 amino acids long. CDR3 loop: CASRSGRFSYEQYF. Here the CDR3 DNA reads TGTGCCAGCAGAAGCGGGAGGTTCTCCTACGAGCAGTACTTC.

Concerning this clonotype itself: A much larger clone is a single base away; this may be a read error. The chain has TRBV29-1 and TRBJ1-1; D is ambiguous. Deletions cut 4 bases from V and 1 base from J, with 7 bases between. The CDR3 sequence is 12 residues long. Germline V gene sequence: CDR1 SQVTM, CDR2 ANQGSEA. This chain's CDR3 is CSVGERNTEAFF. CDR3 sequence (DNA): TGCAGCGTTGGGGAGAGGAACACTGAAGCTTTCTTT.

This chain links TRBV12-3 or TRBV12-4 with TRBJ2-5; 11 nucleotides line up with TRBD1. Trimming cost V 5 bases and J 5 bases; bases outside gene matches: 7. The CDR3 loop spans 15 amino acids. CDR3 DNA sequence: TGTGCCAGCAGTGATAGGGACAGGGGGTTGGAGACCCAGTACTTC. This sequence encodes CASSDRDRGLETQYF.

This clonotype was counted ten times or more. This chain joins TRBV28 and TRBJ2-1, with 7 bases fitting TRBD1. V dropped 3 bases and J dropped 7; count of bases not matched to a gene: 15. Per germline, CDR1 MDHEN and CDR2 SYDVKM. This CDR3 spans 17 amino acids. CDR3: CASSFDRTGEVGNEQFF. The CDR3 bases are TGTGCCAGCAGTTTCGACCGGACAGGCGAGGTAGGGAATGAGCAGTTCTTC.

Only a few counts were recorded for this clonotype. Here the CDR3 reads CASSAPRQGWNSPLHF. For the CDR3, the DNA is TGTGCCAGCAGCGCCCCCCGGCAGGGTTGGAATTCACCCCTCCACTTT. The chain links TRBV11-2 to TRBJ1-6; D possibly corresponds to TRBD1 (5 bases). With 5 bases removed from V and 7 bases from J, the gap between germline ends came to 18 bases. CDR1 is SGHAT and CDR2 is FQNNGV in the germline V gene. This CDR3 has 16 amino acids. Together with reference TRBV11-2 and TRBJ1-6, the CDR3 gives the full variable domain: EAGVAQSPRYKIIEKRQSVAFWCNPISGHATLYWYQQILGQGPKLLIQFQNNGVVDDSQLPKDRFSAERLKGVDSTLKIQPAKLEDSAVYLCASSAPRQGWNSPLHFGNGTRLTVT.

The rearrangement links TRBV6-1 to TRBJ2-1; D uncertain. The CDR3 has 14 amino acids. V was trimmed by 2 bases and J by 2 bases, leaving 7 bases between them. Germline loops: CDR1 MNHNS, CDR2 SASEGT. CDR3 nucleotide sequence: TGTGCCAGCAGTGAATCGTTTCCCTACAATGAGCAGTTCTTC. This sequence encodes CASSESFPYNEQFF.

This clonotype was found a few times. This chain links TRBV29-1 with TRBJ2-2, with TRBD2 identical over 7 bases. The germline V gene has CDR1 SQVTM and CDR2 ANQGSEA. V trimming: 7 bases; J trimming: 2 bases; junction bases outside the gene matches: 7. The CDR3 covers 14 residues. The CDR3 DNA follows: TGCAGCGCCAGCGGGGTCATAAACACCGGGGAGCTGTTTTTT. Translated: CSASGVINTGELFF.

This clonotype occurred a few times. The genes are TRBV7-2 and TRBJ2-2; D assignment may be TRBD1 or TRBD2 (5 bases each). The CDR3 length is 15 residues. The germline V and J ends were trimmed by 3 bases and 6 bases, with 14 bases remaining between them. Germline CDR1 is SGHTA and CDR2 is FQGNSA. As DNA, the CDR3 is TGTGCCAGCAGCTTCAGGACTCCGGGGCCCGGGGAGCTGTTTTTT. It codes for CASSFRTPGPGELFF.

The chain is built from TRBV5-1 and TRBJ2-2; 9 positions match TRBD1. The V segment lost 6 bases and the J segment 4 bases; nucleotides outside the gene matches: 7. CDR3 length: 15 residues. CDR1 SGHRS and CDR2 YFSETQ come from the germline V gene. CDR3 in amino acids: CASTETGGGTGELFF. As DNA, the CDR3 is TGCGCCAGCACCGAGACAGGGGGTGGCACCGGGGAGCTGTTTTTT.

In its sample, this clonotype was seen a few times. The rearrangement uses TRBV5-5 and TRBJ1-3; no clear D. The CDR3 loop spans 16 amino acids. Trimming removed 0 bases at V and 4 bases at J, with 14 bases between. Germline assignment: CDR1 SGHKS and CDR2 YYEKEE (reference sequence). CDR3 sequence: CASSLGLLSDGNTIYF. In DNA form, the CDR3 reads TGTGCCAGCAGCTTGGGACTGTTATCGGACGGAAACACCATATATTTT.